This T cell receptor (beta chain) appears in the sequencing data of a study of blood T cells in healthy people across ages (dated by TCRdb to the mid-2010s). For context, the study as a whole: In model experiments, template switching captured roughly one uniquely barcoded TCR beta cDNA molecule for every two T cells. Using deep sequencing normalized with unique cDNA molecular identifiers, the study measured how TCR beta repertoire diversity changes with age. The donors were split into four age groups: young (average about 16 years), middle-aged (roughly 40), aged (about 62) and long-lived (approximately 80). To avoid experimental bias, donors of different ages were spread randomly across the sequencing lanes. The study analyzed two additional independent replicas of 1 million unique cDNA reads from the same blood draw for two donors, one aged 18 to 30 and one aged 80 or older.

Library generation was performed with 5' RACE. Instrument used: Illumina HiSeq 2500. A second PCR of roughly 7 to 12 cycles was run with a J-beta primer mix and a sample-barcoded 5' primer. A unique molecular identifier was introduced onto each TCR beta cDNA molecule by a template-switch 5' adaptor carrying 12 random nucleotides. Each sample yielded at least 3 million CDR3-containing paired-end reads. First-strand cDNA was synthesized from all RNA with the Mint cDNA synthesis kit, primed by a TRBC-specific oligonucleotide. Following uracil-DNA glycosylase treatment, a first 18-cycle PCR with universal primers M1SS and BC2_uni_R was performed on all cDNA. On the study's bioinformatics: For normalization, 1 million high-quality reads, each with a distinct molecular identifier, were randomly selected from each sample. Reads sharing molecular identifiers were discarded rather than binned into consensus sequences. CDR3 identification, clonotype clustering and error correction used MiTCR with a Q25 quality threshold and the strictest error-elimination algorithm. A nonparametric unseen species model with Euler transformation was used to estimate lower-bound total TCR beta diversity. TCRdb trimmed public reads at Q25 via fastp, called clones via MiXCR and kept in-frame beta chains. Entries that share a CDR3 protein sequence are merged under the most common genes and DNA. In this record, the V and J calls reflect TCRdb's handling and not the investigators' own analysis. This sample gives roughly 640,000 distinct CDR3 sequences in total; about 28% of them show up just once. In total, the top ten clones hold approximately 14% of the sample.

The table lists this clonotype with many counts. What this receptor recognizes is not known. There are no base qualities to consult, and no much larger clone falls within one base. The CDR3, from cysteine to phenylalanine, totals 15 residues. The entry retains the CDR3 DNA only, 45 bases that are in frame from base 1. Trimming at the junction amounts to 1 base on V and 7 bases on J, and the germline ends lie 11 bases apart. The germline V gene encodes CDR1 SGHTA and CDR2 FQGNSA. The donors were roughly 38 Caucasian individuals from Russia, aged roughly 6 to 90 years, who were systemically healthy. Each donor gave ten milliliters of peripheral blood, collected into EDTA-treated Vacutainer tubes. PBMCs were isolated by Ficoll-Paque density-gradient centrifugation, with at least 6.5 million obtained per sample. Trizol reagent was used to extract total RNA from PBMCs, with at least 5 micrograms per sample. The percentages of naive CD45RAhigh/CD27high T cells were determined by flow cytometry on a PBMC aliquot from every donor.

Broad study findings and their caveats: As age increased, observed TCR beta diversity per million T cells dropped in a roughly linear way, and a significant reduction was already evident by age 40. The CMV infection status of donors was not known, potentially confounding age-related changes in expanded clonotypes. Observed TCR beta diversity correlated strongly with the percentage of naive T cells measured by flow cytometry. Estimates of total diversity from one million sequenced T cells were regarded as lower bounds and underestimates. Bulk unsorted PBMC profiling prevented conclusive comparison of naive and antigen-experienced compartments. Compared with the aged group, the long-lived group had more naive CD4+ T cells, fewer expanded clones and increased TCR diversity, suggesting age selection.

The rearrangement joined TRBV7-2 to TRBJ1-6, with a weak D call of TRBD1 (6 bases match). Material for sequencing was blood. The receptor's source is a woman of 80 years or more in good health. DNA sequence: TGTGCCAGCAGCTTAGGGGGACAAATAAATTCACCCCTCCACTTT. It codes for CASSLGGQINSPLHF.